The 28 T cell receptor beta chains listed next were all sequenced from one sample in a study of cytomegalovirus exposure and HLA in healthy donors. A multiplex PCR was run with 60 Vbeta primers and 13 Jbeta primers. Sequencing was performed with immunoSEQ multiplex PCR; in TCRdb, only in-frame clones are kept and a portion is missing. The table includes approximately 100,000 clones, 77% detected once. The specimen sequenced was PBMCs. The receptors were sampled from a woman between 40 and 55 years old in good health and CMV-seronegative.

This CDR3 reads CAISRPLAGGSGHSSYEQYF. CDR3 nucleotides: TGTGCCATCAGTCGTCCCTTAGCGGGGGGGTCGGGTCATAGCTCCTACGAGCAGTACTTC. The rearrangement joins TRBV10-3 to TRBJ2-7; TRBD2 agrees at 11 bases. Germline V gene sequence: CDR1 ENHRY, CDR2 SYGVKD. V lost 5 bases, J lost 0 bases, and 18 bases stayed unmatched. The CDR3 length is 20 residues.

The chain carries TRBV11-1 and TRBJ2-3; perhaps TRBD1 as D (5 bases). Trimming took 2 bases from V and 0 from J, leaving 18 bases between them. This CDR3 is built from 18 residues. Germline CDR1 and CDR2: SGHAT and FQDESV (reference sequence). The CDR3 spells CASSLRGGGPTSTDTQYF. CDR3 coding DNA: TGTGCCAGCAGCTTAAGGGGCGGTGGACCAACTAGCACAGATACGCAGTATTTT.

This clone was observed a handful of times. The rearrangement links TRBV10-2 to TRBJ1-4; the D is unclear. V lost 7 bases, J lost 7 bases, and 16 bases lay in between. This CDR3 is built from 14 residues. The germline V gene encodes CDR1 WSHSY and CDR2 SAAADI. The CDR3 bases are TGCGCCAGCAAATGGGGAGGGCCGGGTGAAAAACTGTTTTTT. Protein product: CASKWGGPGEKLFF.

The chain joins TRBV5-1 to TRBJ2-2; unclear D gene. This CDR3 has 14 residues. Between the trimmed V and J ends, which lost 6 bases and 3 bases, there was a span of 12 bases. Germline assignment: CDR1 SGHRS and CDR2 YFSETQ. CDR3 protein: CASKPRVDTGELFF. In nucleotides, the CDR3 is TGCGCCAGCAAGCCCCGAGTAGACACCGGGGAGCTGTTTTTT.

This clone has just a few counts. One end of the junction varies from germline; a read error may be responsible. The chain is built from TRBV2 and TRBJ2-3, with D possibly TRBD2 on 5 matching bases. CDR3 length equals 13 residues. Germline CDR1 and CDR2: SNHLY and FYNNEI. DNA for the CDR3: TGTGTCAGCAGTGTCGGGGTTACAGATACGCAGTATTTT. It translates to CVSSVGVTDTQYF.

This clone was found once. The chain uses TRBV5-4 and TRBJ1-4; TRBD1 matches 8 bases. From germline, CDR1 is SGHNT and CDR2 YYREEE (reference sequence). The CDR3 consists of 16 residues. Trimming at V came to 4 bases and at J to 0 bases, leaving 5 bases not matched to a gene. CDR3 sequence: CASSPGQATTNEKLFF. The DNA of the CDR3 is TGTGCCAGCAGCCCGGGACAGGCGACAACTAATGAAAAACTGTTTTTT. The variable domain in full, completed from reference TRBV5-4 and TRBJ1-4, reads ETGVTQSPTHLIKTRGQQVTLRCSSQSGHNTVSWYQQALGQGPQFIFQYYREEENGRGNFPPRFSGLQFPNYSSELNVNALELDDSALYLCASSPGQATTNEKLFFGSGTQLSVL.

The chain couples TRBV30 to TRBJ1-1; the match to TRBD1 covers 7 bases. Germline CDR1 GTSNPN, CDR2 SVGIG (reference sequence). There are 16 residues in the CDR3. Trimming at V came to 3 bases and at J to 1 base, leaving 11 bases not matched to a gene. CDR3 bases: TGTGCCTGGAGCCGACCAAGGGACAGTTGGAACACTGAAGCTTTCTTT. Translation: CAWSRPRDSWNTEAFF.

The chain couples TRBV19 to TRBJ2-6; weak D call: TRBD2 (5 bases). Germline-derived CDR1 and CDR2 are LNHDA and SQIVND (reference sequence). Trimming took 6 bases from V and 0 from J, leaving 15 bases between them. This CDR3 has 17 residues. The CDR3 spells CASSPRTGSSGANVLTF. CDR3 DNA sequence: TGTGCCAGTAGCCCTCGGACGGGAAGCTCTGGGGCCAACGTCCTGACTTTC.

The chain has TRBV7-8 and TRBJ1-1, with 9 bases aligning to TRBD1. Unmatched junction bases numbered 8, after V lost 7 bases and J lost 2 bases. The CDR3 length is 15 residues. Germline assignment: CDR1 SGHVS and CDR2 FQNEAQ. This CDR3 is CASTPTGGVNTEAFF. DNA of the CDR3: TGTGCCAGCACACCCACAGGGGGCGTTAACACTGAAGCTTTCTTT.

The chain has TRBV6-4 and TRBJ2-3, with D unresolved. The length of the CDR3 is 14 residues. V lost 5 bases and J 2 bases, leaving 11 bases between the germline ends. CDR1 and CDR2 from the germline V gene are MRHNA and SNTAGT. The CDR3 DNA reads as TGTGCCAGCAGTACCTCGAGTTCCACAGATACGCAGTATTTT. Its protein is CASSTSSSTDTQYF.

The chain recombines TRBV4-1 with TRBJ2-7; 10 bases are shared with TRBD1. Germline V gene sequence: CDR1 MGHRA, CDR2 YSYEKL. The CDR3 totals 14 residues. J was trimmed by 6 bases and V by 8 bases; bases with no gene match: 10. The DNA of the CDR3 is TGCGCCAGCGGACCGACAGGGGGCGGGGGCGAGCAGTACTTC. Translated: CASGPTGGGGEQYF.

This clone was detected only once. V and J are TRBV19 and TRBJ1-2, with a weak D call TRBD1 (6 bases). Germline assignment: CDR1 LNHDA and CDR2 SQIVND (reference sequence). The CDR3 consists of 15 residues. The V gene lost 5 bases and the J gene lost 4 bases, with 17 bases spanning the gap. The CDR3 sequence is CASSATTTGFYGYTF. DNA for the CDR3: TGTGCCAGTAGTGCGACAACGACAGGTTTCTATGGCTACACCTTC.

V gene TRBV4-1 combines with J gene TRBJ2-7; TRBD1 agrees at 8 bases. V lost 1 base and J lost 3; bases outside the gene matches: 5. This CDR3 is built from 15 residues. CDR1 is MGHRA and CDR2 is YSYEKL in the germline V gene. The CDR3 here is CASSQARGQVYEQYF. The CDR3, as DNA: TGCGCCAGCAGCCAAGCAAGGGGACAGGTCTACGAGCAGTACTTC.

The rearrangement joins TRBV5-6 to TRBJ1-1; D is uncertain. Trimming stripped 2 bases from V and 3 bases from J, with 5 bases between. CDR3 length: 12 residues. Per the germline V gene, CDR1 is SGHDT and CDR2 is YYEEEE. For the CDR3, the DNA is TGTGCCAGCAGCTTTCGGGACACTGAAGCTTTCTTT. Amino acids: CASSFRDTEAFF. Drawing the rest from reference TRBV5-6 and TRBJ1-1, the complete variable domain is DAGVTQSPTHLIKTRGQQVTLRCSPKSGHDTVSWYQQALGQGPQFIFQYYEEEERQRGNFPDRFSGHQFPNYSSELNVNALLLGDSALYLCASSFRDTEAFFGQGTRLTVV.

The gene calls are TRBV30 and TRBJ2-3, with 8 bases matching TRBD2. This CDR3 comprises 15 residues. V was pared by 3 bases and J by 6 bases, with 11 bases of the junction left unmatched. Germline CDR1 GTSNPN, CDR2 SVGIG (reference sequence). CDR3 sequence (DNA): TGTGCCTGGAGGGAGGGTAGCGGGGCATCGGATACGCAGTATTTT. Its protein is CAWREGSGASDTQYF.

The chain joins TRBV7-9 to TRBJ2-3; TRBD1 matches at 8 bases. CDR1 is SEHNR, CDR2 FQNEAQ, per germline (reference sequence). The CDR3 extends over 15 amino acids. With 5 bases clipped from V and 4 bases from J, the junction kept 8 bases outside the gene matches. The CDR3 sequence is CASSALQGASDTQYF. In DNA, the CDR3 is TGTGCCAGCAGCGCCCTCCAGGGGGCCTCAGATACGCAGTATTTT.

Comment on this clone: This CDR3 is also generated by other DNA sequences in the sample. CDR3 in amino acids: CASSESGRNTEAFF. The DNA of the CDR3 is TGCGCCAGCAGTGAGTCCGGGAGAAACACTGAAGCTTTCTTT. The V and J genes are TRBV10-1 and TRBJ1-1; D unresolved. The germline V gene encodes CDR1 WNHNN and CDR2 SYGVQD (reference sequence). The CDR3 length is 14 residues. V lost 0 bases, J lost 2 bases, and 7 bases lay in between.

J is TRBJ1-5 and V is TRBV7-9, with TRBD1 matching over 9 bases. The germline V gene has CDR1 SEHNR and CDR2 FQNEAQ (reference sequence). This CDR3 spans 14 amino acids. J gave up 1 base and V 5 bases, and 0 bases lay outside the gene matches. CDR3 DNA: TGTGCCAGCAGCGGGACAGGGAGCAATCAGCCCCAGCATTTT. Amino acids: CASSGTGSNQPQHF.

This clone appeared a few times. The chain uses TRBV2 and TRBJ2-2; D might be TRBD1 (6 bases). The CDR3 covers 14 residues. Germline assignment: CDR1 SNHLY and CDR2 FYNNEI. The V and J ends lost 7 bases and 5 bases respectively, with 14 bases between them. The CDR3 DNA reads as TGTGCCAGCACTCAGATAGGGGGAACCGGGGAGCTGTTTTTT. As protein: CASTQIGGTGELFF.

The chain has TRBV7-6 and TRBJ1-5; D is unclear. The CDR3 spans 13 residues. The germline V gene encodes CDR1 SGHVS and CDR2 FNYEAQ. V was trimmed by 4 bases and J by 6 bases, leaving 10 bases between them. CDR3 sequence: CASSSGGSQPQHF. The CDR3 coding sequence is TGTGCCAGCAGCTCGGGAGGGAGTCAGCCCCAGCATTTT. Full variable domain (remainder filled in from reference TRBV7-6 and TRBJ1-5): GAGVSQSPRYKVTKRGQDVALRCDPISGHVSLYWYRQALGQGPEFLTYFNYEAQQDKSGLPNDRFSAERPEGSISTLTIQRTEQRDSAMYRCASSSGGSQPQHFGDGTRLSIL.

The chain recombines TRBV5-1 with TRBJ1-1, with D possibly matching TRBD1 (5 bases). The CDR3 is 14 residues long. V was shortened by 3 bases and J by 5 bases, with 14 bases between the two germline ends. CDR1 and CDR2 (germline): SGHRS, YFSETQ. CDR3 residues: CASSSNHGGTEAFF. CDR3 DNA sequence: TGCGCCAGCAGCTCAAACCACGGGGGAACTGAAGCTTTCTTT.

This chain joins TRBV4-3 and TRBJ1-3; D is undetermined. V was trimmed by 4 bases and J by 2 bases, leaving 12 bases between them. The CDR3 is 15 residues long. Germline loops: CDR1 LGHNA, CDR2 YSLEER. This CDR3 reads CASSPTTGAGNTIYF. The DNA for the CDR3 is TGCGCCAGCAGCCCAACGACTGGAGCTGGAAACACCATATATTTT.

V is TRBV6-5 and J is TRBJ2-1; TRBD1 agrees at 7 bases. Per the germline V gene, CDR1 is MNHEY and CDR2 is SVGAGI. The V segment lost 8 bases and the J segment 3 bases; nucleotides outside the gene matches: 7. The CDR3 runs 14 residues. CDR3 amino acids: CASRRQGFYNEQFF. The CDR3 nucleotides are TGTGCCAGCCGTAGACAGGGCTTCTACAATGAGCAGTTCTTC.

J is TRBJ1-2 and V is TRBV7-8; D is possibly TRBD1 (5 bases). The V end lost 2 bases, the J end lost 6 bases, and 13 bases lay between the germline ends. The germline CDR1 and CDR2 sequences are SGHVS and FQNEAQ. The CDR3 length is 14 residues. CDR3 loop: CASSLTSTGDGYTF. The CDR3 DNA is TGTGCCAGCAGCTTAACGTCAACGGGGGATGGCTACACCTTC.

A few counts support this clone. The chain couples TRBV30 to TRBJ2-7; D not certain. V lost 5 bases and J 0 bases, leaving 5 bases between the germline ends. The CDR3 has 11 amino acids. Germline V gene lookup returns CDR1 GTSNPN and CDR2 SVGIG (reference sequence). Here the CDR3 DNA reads TGTGCCTGGGCCGGCTCCTACGAGCAGTACTTC. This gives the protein CAWAGSYEQYF.

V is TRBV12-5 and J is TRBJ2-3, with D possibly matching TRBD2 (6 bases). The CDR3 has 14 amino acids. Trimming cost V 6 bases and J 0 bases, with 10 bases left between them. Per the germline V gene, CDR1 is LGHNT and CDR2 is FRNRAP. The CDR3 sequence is CASGAGYSTDTQYF. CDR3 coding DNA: TGTGCTAGTGGGGCGGGATACAGCACAGATACGCAGTATTTT.

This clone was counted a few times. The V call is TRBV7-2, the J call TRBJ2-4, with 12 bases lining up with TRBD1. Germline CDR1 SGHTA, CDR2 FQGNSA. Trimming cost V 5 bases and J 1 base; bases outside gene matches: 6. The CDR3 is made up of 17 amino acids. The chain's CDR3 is CASSAMGQGAAKNIQYF. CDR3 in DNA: TGTGCCAGCAGCGCCATGGGACAGGGGGCTGCCAAAAACATTCAGTACTTC.

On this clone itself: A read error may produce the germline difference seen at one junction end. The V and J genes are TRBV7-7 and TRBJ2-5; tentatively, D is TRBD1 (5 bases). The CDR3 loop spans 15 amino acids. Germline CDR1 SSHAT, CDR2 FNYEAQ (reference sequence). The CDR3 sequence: CASTLGAARQETQYF. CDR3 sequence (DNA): TGTGCTAGCACCCTAGGGGCGGCCAGACAAGAGACCCAGTACTTC.